The next 19 T cell receptor beta chains were all read from a single sample in a study of cytomegalovirus exposure and HLA in healthy donors. Primers included in the PCR were 60 Vbeta and 13 Jbeta primers. Clones were sequenced by immunoSEQ multiplex PCR, and TCRdb holds only the in-frame ones, with some missing. In the table there are some 130,000 clones, 65% to 80% of which are singletons. Sequences were obtained from PBMCs. The receptors originated from a man aged 40-49 years in good health and CMV-seronegative.

The V call is TRBV7-6, the J call TRBJ2-3; maybe TRBD1 (8 bases). V was trimmed by 5 bases and J by 2 bases, leaving 26 bases between them. The CDR3 has 19 residues. CDR1 is SGHVS and CDR2 is FNYEAQ in the germline V gene. CDR3 bases: TGTGCCAGCAGCCGATATGGGCGACAACAGGGGGGGACCACAGATACGCAGTATTTT. This codes for CASSRYGRQQGGTTDTQYF.

The chain combines TRBV7-2 with TRBJ2-2; the match to TRBD2 covers 8 bases. Trimming at V came to 8 bases and at J to 4 bases, leaving 9 bases not matched to a gene. This CDR3 has 15 residues. Per the germline V gene, CDR1 is SGHTA and CDR2 is FQGNSA. The CDR3 nucleotides read TGTGCCAGCGATCGGGGGGGCCTAGGCACCGGGGAGCTGTTTTTT. It encodes CASDRGGLGTGELFF.

Worth noting for this clone: One end of the junction varies from germline; a read error may be responsible. The rearrangement links TRBV5-5 to TRBJ2-1, with 8 bases that match TRBD2. The germline V gene has CDR1 SGHKS and CDR2 YYEKEE (reference sequence). CDR3 length: 13 amino acids. CDR3 in DNA: TGTGCCAGCACCTTGCCGGGGGGGCGTGAGCAGTTCTTC. Residues: CASTLPGGREQFF.

The chain couples TRBV18 to TRBJ1-2; 9 nucleotides line up with TRBD1. CDR3 size: 15 residues. J lost 0 bases, V lost 3 bases, and 2 bases had no gene match. Germline assignment: CDR1 KGHSH and CDR2 LQKENI. This chain's CDR3 is CASSPGTGSNYGYTF. The DNA of the CDR3 is TGTGCCAGCTCACCCGGGACAGGGTCTAACTATGGCTACACCTTC.

The chain couples TRBV5-6 to TRBJ1-2, with D possibly TRBD1 on 6 matching bases. Germline V gene sequence: CDR1 SGHDT, CDR2 YYEEEE. The CDR3 has 13 amino acids. V lost 2 bases and J 9 bases, leaving 14 bases between the germline ends. CDR3 nucleotides: TGTGCCAGCAGCTTCAGACAGGAGTCAAGCTACACCTTC. Residues: CASSFRQESSYTF.

The chain links TRBV19 to TRBJ2-7; the D gene is possibly TRBD1 (6 bases). The CDR3 runs to 13 residues. V was trimmed by 10 bases and J by 0 bases, leaving 13 bases between them. The germline gives CDR1 LNHDA, CDR2 SQIVND (reference sequence). CDR3 bases: TGTGCCACTTCCCCGACAGGCTCCTACGAGCAGTACTTC. Its translation is CATSPTGSYEQYF.

The table lists this clone with a count of one. The genes are TRBV7-2 and TRBJ2-2; D remains ambiguous. This CDR3 spans 15 amino acids. The germline V and J ends were trimmed by 2 bases and 8 bases, with 15 bases remaining between them. Germline V gene sequence: CDR1 SGHTA, CDR2 FQGNSA. Written as DNA, the CDR3 is TGTGCCAGCAGCTTAAGGCAGGCAACTTCGGGGGAGCTGTTTTTT. Translation gives CASSLRQATSGELFF.

This clone was found a few times. V usage is TRBV20-1 and J usage is TRBJ1-1; TRBD1 matches 7 bases. This CDR3 contains 10 residues. V shed 6 bases and J 8 bases; nucleotides not matched to a gene: 3. From germline, CDR1 is DFQATT and CDR2 SNEGSKA (reference sequence). CDR3 coding DNA: TGCAGTGCGCCGACAGGGGAAGCTTTCTTT. This translates into CSAPTGEAFF.

This clone was counted between two and nine times. The chain couples TRBV7-8 to TRBJ2-4, with D uncertain. This CDR3 region has 14 residues. The V end lost 5 bases, the J end lost 7 bases, and 15 bases lay between the germline ends. From germline, CDR1 is SGHVS and CDR2 FQNEAQ. The CDR3 coding sequence is TGTGCCAGCAGCCCATCGACACAGTTTAACATTCAGTACTTC. It is translated as CASSPSTQFNIQYF.

The chain employs TRBV6-5 and TRBJ2-2; 13 bases line up with TRBD2. CDR1 and CDR2 from the germline V gene are MNHEY and SVGAGI. The trim removed 4 bases at V and 4 bases at J, leaving 3 bases unmatched. The CDR3 runs to 16 residues. The CDR3 is CASSSTSGRGTGELFF. The DNA of the CDR3 is TGTGCCAGCAGTTCCACTAGCGGGAGGGGCACCGGGGAGCTGTTTTTT.

The count of this clone is one. The chain carries TRBV29-1 and TRBJ2-2; tentatively, D is TRBD2 (6 bases). Germline CDR1 and CDR2: SQVTM and ANQGSEA. Trimming removed 7 bases from V and 3 bases from J, with 15 bases in between. The CDR3 extends over 14 amino acids. CDR3 DNA: TGCAGCGCTGCTGGGAGGCGGGACACCGGGGAGCTGTTTTTT. It specifies CSAAGRRDTGELFF.

This chain joins TRBV5-6 and TRBJ2-3, with 8 bases that match TRBD1. V lost 6 bases, J lost 11 bases, and 11 bases stayed unmatched. Germline loops: CDR1 SGHDT, CDR2 YYEEEE. The CDR3 is 13 residues long. The CDR3 bases are TGTGCCAGCATGACTACGACAGGGGAGAGGCAGTATTTT. It codes for CASMTTTGERQYF.

The rearrangement joins TRBV6-5 to TRBJ2-2; tentatively, D is TRBD1 (5 bases). CDR1 and CDR2 from the germline V gene are MNHEY and SVGAGI. Trimming left V 6 bases short and J 0 bases short, with 8 bases between. The CDR3 totals 14 residues. The CDR3 sequence: CASRRQTNTGELFF. The CDR3 DNA sequence: TGTGCCAGCAGACGACAGACGAACACCGGGGAGCTGTTTTTT.

The table lists this clone with a count of one. The genes are TRBV4-2 and TRBJ2-7; 8 bases agree with TRBD2. CDR3 length: 18 residues. CDR1 is LGHNA, CDR2 YNFKEQ, per germline. Trimming at V came to 0 bases and at J to 1 base, leaving 11 bases not matched to a gene. In DNA form, the CDR3 reads TGTGCCAGCAGCCAAGAAGAGTGGGGCGGGAGGACGTCCTACGAGCAGTACTTC. Residues: CASSQEEWGGRTSYEQYF.

The V call is TRBV6-5, the J call TRBJ1-1; 8 nucleotides agree with TRBD1. Trimming at V came to 6 bases and at J to 4 bases, leaving 4 bases not matched to a gene. CDR1 is MNHEY, CDR2 SVGAGI, per germline. The CDR3 contains 13 residues. CDR3 DNA sequence: TGTGCCAGCAGCCGAACAGGGGGCACTGAAGCTTTCTTT. Protein product: CASSRTGGTEAFF.

In nucleotides, the CDR3 is TGTGCCTCCGAAAGCGGGAGGAATGCAGATACGCAGTATTTT. Translating gives CASESGRNADTQYF. The chain has TRBV30 and TRBJ2-3; 9 nucleotides agree with TRBD2. Germline CDR1 is GTSNPN and CDR2 is SVGIG (reference sequence). V trimming: 7 bases; J trimming: 4 bases; junction bases outside the gene matches: 9. The CDR3 loop spans 14 amino acids.

Written as DNA, the CDR3 is TGTGCCAGCAGCCCAGGGGGCATCGACACTGAAGCTTTCTTT. This codes for CASSPGGIDTEAFF. The rearrangement links TRBV7-2 to TRBJ1-1; 8 nucleotides align to TRBD1. Germline CDR1 and CDR2: SGHTA and FQGNSA. The CDR3 consists of 14 residues. The ends lost 5 bases at V and 3 bases at J; junction bases unmatched: 5.

The rearrangement joins TRBV7-2 to TRBJ1-4; TRBD1 agrees at 7 bases. The germline gives CDR1 SGHTA, CDR2 FQGNSA. Losses at the gene ends were 5 bases for V and 4 bases for J; bases not matched to a gene: 7. The CDR3 is 15 amino acids. The CDR3 is CASSPRTGSNEKLFF. The CDR3 DNA is TGTGCCAGCAGCCCCCGGACAGGCAGTAATGAAAAACTGTTTTTT.

The gene calls are TRBV5-1 and TRBJ1-1; 7 bases are shared with TRBD1. CDR1 is SGHRS and CDR2 is YFSETQ in the germline V gene. V lost 4 bases, J lost 1 base, and 4 bases stayed unmatched. The CDR3 sequence is 14 residues long. CDR3 bases: TGCGCCAGCAGCGTAGGACAGGAGAACACTGAAGCTTTCTTT. It encodes CASSVGQENTEAFF.